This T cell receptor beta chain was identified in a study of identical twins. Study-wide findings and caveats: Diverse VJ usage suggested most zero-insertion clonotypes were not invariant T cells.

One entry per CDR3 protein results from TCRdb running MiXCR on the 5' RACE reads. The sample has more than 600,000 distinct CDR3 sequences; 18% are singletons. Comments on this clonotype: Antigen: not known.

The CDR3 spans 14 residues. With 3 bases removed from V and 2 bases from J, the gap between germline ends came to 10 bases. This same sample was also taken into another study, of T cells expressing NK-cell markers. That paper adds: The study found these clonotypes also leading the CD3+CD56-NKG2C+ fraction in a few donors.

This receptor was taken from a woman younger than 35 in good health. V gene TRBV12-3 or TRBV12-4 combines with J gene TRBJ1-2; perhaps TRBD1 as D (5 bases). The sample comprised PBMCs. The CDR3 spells CASSFRGPNYGYTF. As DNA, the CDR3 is TGTGCCAGCAGTTTTCGGGGCCCGAACTATGGCTACACCTTC.